This T cell receptor (beta chain) was sequenced in a study of cytomegalovirus exposure and HLA in healthy donors. V was pared by 0 bases and J by 5 bases, with 12 bases of the junction left unmatched. This CDR3 has 17 residues. CDR1 and CDR2 from the germline V gene are SGDLS and YYNGEE. In its sample, this clone was seen a few times. The PCR employed 60 Vbeta primers together with 13 Jbeta primers. Clones were sequenced by immunoSEQ multiplex PCR, and TCRdb holds only the in-frame ones, with some missing. The repertoire holds 250,000 to 350,000 clones, with 80% as singletons. The sequence derives from a girl aged 2 to 10 in good health and CMV-seronegative. This chain links TRBV9 with TRBJ2-7; 9 bases are shared with TRBD1. The material sequenced was PBMCs. The CDR3 DNA is TGTGCCAGCAGCGTAGGGGAATCCGGGACAGGGAGCCACGAGCAGTACTTC. Translated, it gives CASSVGESGTGSHEQYF.